At least ten counts were recorded for the clone carrying this T cell receptor beta chain. This sample stems from a study of early T cells in non-severe SARS-CoV-2 infection. Across the whole study: Sequenced bulk RNA came from whole blood that was unsorted, and chains were unpaired.

Unique molecular identifiers were added to individual cDNA molecules. TCRdb reprocessed the 5' RACE reads via MiXCR and lists one record per CDR3 protein. The table records about 28,000 distinct CDR3 sequences, roughly 5% of them present only once. CDR1 is LGHNT, CDR2 FRNRAP, per germline. Trimming removed 6 bases from V and 7 bases from J; junction bases left unmatched: 22. The CDR3 spans 20 residues. Sequenced input: whole blood. This clonotype originated in an adult who was a healthcare worker with PCR-confirmed SARS-CoV-2 infection or an uninfected control (not recorded which). J is TRBJ2-1 and V is TRBV12-5; 12 nucleotides agree with TRBD2. As DNA, the CDR3 is TGTGCTAGTGGCACAGAACCGAAAGGGCTAGCGGGAGGGCAGGTGAATGAGCAGTTCTTC. Amino acid sequence: CASGTEPKGLAGGQVNEQFF.